What follows are 8 T cell receptor beta chains derived from one specimen sequenced in a study of T cell repertoires in cytomegalovirus infection. TCRdb reprocessed the reads via MiXCR and lists one record per CDR3 protein. The data show roughly 230,000 distinct CDR3 sequences, with over 20% seen just once and around a sixth held by the top ten. The sequencing input was CD8+ T cells from PBMCs. The origin of the receptors is a human donor in good health (CMV status not recorded). Some clones in this sample may be carry-over from other donors' samples.

The chain employs TRBV29-1 and TRBJ1-2; D remains ambiguous. The germline V and J ends were trimmed by 5 bases and 1 base, with 8 bases remaining between them. This CDR3 spans 12 amino acids. Germline V gives CDR1 SQVTM, CDR2 ANQGSEA. CDR3: CSVTAGNYGYTF. The CDR3 nucleotides read TGCAGCGTTACAGCCGGTAACTATGGCTACACCTTC.

This clonotype was detected only a few times. The rearrangement links TRBV28 to TRBJ2-6; unclear D gene. V was clipped by 5 bases and J by 7 bases, with 3 bases between them. Germline V gene sequence: CDR1 MDHEN, CDR2 SYDVKM. The CDR3 extends over 11 amino acids. This CDR3 is CASSPANVLTF. DNA for the CDR3: TGTGCCAGCAGTCCCGCCAACGTCCTGACTTTC. Full variable domain (remainder filled in from reference TRBV28 and TRBJ2-6): DVKVTQSSRYLVKRTGEKVFLECVQDMDHENMFWYRQDPGLGLRLIYFSYDVKMKEKGDIPEGYSVSREKKERFSLILESASTNQTSMYLCASSPANVLTFGAGSRLTVL.

The rearrangement joins TRBV18 to TRBJ2-5; 8 bases map to TRBD1. V lost 0 bases, J lost 14 bases, and 14 bases stayed unmatched. Germline assignment: CDR1 KGHSH and CDR2 LQKENI. This CDR3 has 15 residues. CDR3 nucleotides: TGTGCCAGCTCACCACCGGTGGCAGGGGGCGAATTGCGTTACTTC. Residues: CASSPPVAGGELRYF.

This clonotype was counted a few times. The chain employs TRBV7-9 and TRBJ2-7; 12 nucleotides line up with TRBD2. J was trimmed by 5 bases and V by 6 bases; bases with no gene match: 8. The CDR3 has 15 amino acids. CDR1 is SEHNR and CDR2 is FQNEAQ in the germline V gene (reference sequence). CDR3 bases: TGTGCCAGCAGGCCGCGACTAGCGGGGGAGGACGAGCAGTACTTC. Amino acids: CASRPRLAGEDEQYF.

The table lists this clonotype with a few counts. The V call is TRBV12-3 or TRBV12-4, the J call TRBJ1-1; 7 bases match TRBD1. The CDR3 sequence is 16 residues long. V shed 6 bases and J 1 base; nucleotides not matched to a gene: 11. CDR3 residues: CASSDGQETPNTEAFF. In nucleotides, the CDR3 is TGTGCCAGCAGCGACGGACAGGAAACGCCGAACACTGAAGCTTTCTTT.

This chain uses TRBV7-2 with TRBJ1-1, with 12 bases that match TRBD1. Germline V gene lookup returns CDR1 SGHTA and CDR2 FQGNSA. This CDR3 contains 17 residues. After removal of 5 bases from V and 6 bases from J, the junction contained 13 bases not matched to a gene. CDR3 sequence reads: CASSPLRDRGLRAEAFF. CDR3 nucleotides: TGTGCCAGCAGCCCCCTCCGGGACAGGGGGCTTAGGGCTGAAGCTTTCTTT.

This clonotype came up a few times. The chain joins TRBV4-1 to TRBJ2-1, with 9 bases fitting TRBD2. Germline assignment: CDR1 MGHRA and CDR2 YSYEKL. Trimming cost V 2 bases and J 9 bases; bases outside gene matches: 14. The CDR3 sequence is 17 residues long. As DNA, the CDR3 is TGCGCCAGCAGCCAACGGCTCCCCCAAGCGGGGGGTGGTGAGCAGTTCTTC. This translates into CASSQRLPQAGGGEQFF.

V gene TRBV7-2 combines with J gene TRBJ2-3, with D tentatively TRBD1 or TRBD2 (5 bases each). This CDR3 spans 15 amino acids. Germline values: CDR1 SGHTA, CDR2 FQGNSA. Deletions cut 5 bases from V and 6 bases from J, with 18 bases between. In DNA form, the CDR3 reads TGTGCCAGCAGCCAAGGGGCTGGACTGGTGGATACGCAGTATTTT. Translation gives CASSQGAGLVDTQYF.